Listed here are 20 T cell receptor beta chains from one sample, sequenced in a study of T cells in localized non-small cell lung cancer. The data were produced by immunoSEQ multiplex PCR, yet TCRdb's version contains in-frame clones alone and is incomplete. This sample has 40,000 or so clones; approximately 83% occur once, and the top ten carry about 6%. This material consisted of peripheral blood, taken before any cancer treatment. The receptors originated from a man aged 40 to 69 with stage I lung adenocarcinoma.

This chain uses TRBV11-3 with TRBJ1-1; D call uncertain. This CDR3 has 17 residues. Germline lookup yields CDR1 SGHNT and CDR2 YENEEA. Trimming pared 0 bases from V and 1 base from J, leaving 15 bases between. In nucleotides, the CDR3 is TGTGCCAGCAGCTTAGATCCTCAAGGGTTTTGGAACACTGAAGCTTTCTTT. Encoded protein: CASSLDPQGFWNTEAFF.

The chain joins TRBV19 to TRBJ1-4; no clear D gene. The CDR3 covers 15 residues. V was cut by 6 bases and J by 3 bases, with 14 bases left in between. Germline V gives CDR1 LNHDA, CDR2 SQIVND (reference sequence). In DNA, the CDR3 is TGTGCCAGTAGCCCTGGCTGGGGTTCTAATGAAAAACTGTTTTTT. Protein product: CASSPGWGSNEKLFF.

J is TRBJ2-1 and V is TRBV4-3; D is unclear. V was pared by 0 bases and J by 9 bases, with 12 bases between. Germline V gene sequence: CDR1 LGHNA, CDR2 YSLEER. This CDR3 contains 14 residues. In DNA form, the CDR3 reads TGCGCCAGCAGCCAAGACACGACGGGTGCTGAGCAGTTCTTC. It translates to CASSQDTTGAEQFF.

The rearrangement uses TRBV4-2 and TRBJ1-4; 9 bases align to TRBD1. Per germline, CDR1 LGHNA and CDR2 YNFKEQ. V lost 0 bases, J lost 5 bases, and 10 bases stayed unmatched. This CDR3 region has 18 residues. CDR3 region: CASSQEGTGHFLNEKLFF. DNA for the CDR3: TGTGCCAGCAGCCAAGAAGGGACAGGGCATTTTCTCAATGAAAAACTGTTTTTT.

This chain's CDR3 is CASSLDSRNTQYF. CDR3 nucleotide sequence: TGCGCCAGCAGCTTGGATAGCAGGAATACGCAGTATTTT. The J gene is TRBJ2-3, the V gene TRBV5-1; D is unresolved. The CDR3 contains 13 residues. V was trimmed by 0 bases and J by 7 bases, leaving 9 bases between them. The V gene's germline CDR1 is SGHRS and CDR2 YFSETQ. Full variable domain (remainder filled in from reference TRBV5-1 and TRBJ2-3): KAGVTQTPRYLIKTRGQQVTLSCSPISGHRSVSWYQQTPGQGLQFLFEYFSETQRNKGNFPGRFSGRQFSNSRSEMNVSTLELGDSALYLCASSLDSRNTQYFGPGTRLTVL.

This clone appeared a few times. Other DNA sequences within the sample encode an identical CDR3. The chain couples TRBV11-2 to TRBJ1-2; D is undetermined. With 0 bases removed from V and 5 bases from J, the gap between germline ends came to 10 bases. The CDR3 spans 14 residues. Germline V gives CDR1 SGHAT, CDR2 FQNNGV. The CDR3 region is CASSLEPSSYGYTF. Written as DNA, the CDR3 is TGTGCCAGCAGCTTAGAGCCCTCCTCTTATGGCTACACCTTC. Based on the CDR3 plus reference TRBV11-2 and TRBJ1-2, the full variable domain is EAGVAQSPRYKIIEKRQSVAFWCNPISGHATLYWYQQILGQGPKLLIQFQNNGVVDDSQLPKDRFSAERLKGVDSTLKIQPAKLEDSAVYLCASSLEPSSYGYTFGSGTRLTVV.

This clone occurred once. This chain joins TRBV7-3 and TRBJ2-5; 9 positions match TRBD2. The CDR3 extends over 16 amino acids. The J segment lost 4 bases and the V segment lost 1 base, leaving 7 bases of the junction unmatched. CDR1 SGHTA and CDR2 FQGTGA come from the germline V gene. The CDR3 sequence is CASSLIGGRALETQYF. In DNA form, the CDR3 reads TGTGCCAGCAGCTTAATTGGCGGGAGGGCCTTAGAGACCCAGTACTTC.

The chain links TRBV29-1 to TRBJ1-1; D call uncertain. The CDR3 length is 13 residues. CDR1 and CDR2 (germline): SQVTM, ANQGSEA. V was clipped by 6 bases and J by 4 bases, with 15 bases between them. CDR3 nucleotide sequence: TGCAGCGTCTTCACAGCTTCGGGCACTGAAGCTTTCTTT. This codes for CSVFTASGTEAFF. Full variable domain (rest looked up from reference TRBV29-1 and TRBJ1-1): SAVISQKPSRDICQRGTSLTIQCQVDSQVTMMFWYRQQPGQSLTLIATANQGSEATYESGFVIDKFPISRPNLTFSTLTVSNMSPEDSSIYLCSVFTASGTEAFFGQGTRLTVV.

A single count supports this clone. This chain uses TRBV2 with TRBJ2-1; 10 bases line up with TRBD2. Germline loops: CDR1 SNHLY, CDR2 FYNNEI. J gave up 0 bases and V 8 bases, and 10 bases lay outside the gene matches. The CDR3 totals 17 residues. Here the CDR3 reads CASERASGRLSYNEQFF. The DNA for the CDR3 is TGTGCCAGCGAGCGGGCTAGCGGGAGACTCTCCTACAATGAGCAGTTCTTC. Full variable domain (rest looked up from reference TRBV2 and TRBJ2-1): EPEVTQTPSHQVTQMGQEVILRCVPISNHLYFYWYRQILGQKVEFLVSFYNNEISEKSEIFDDQFSVERPDGSNFTLKIRSTKLEDSAMYFCASERASGRLSYNEQFFGPGTRLTVL.

The J gene is TRBJ1-1, the V gene TRBV6-5; D remains unclear. The CDR3 totals 14 residues. V shed 0 bases and J shed 1 base, with 6 bases lying between them. CDR1 and CDR2 from the germline V gene are MNHEY and SVGAGI. CDR3 in amino acids: CASSYSRWNTEAFF. Written as DNA, the CDR3 is TGTGCCAGCAGTTACTCAAGGTGGAACACTGAAGCTTTCTTT.

V and J are TRBV7-3 and TRBJ2-3, with D perhaps matching TRBD1 (6 bases). Trimming stripped 2 bases from V and 0 bases from J, with 9 bases between. The length of the CDR3 is 15 residues. Germline V gene data show CDR1 as SGHTA and CDR2 as FQGTGA. CDR3 residues: CASSLDRTSTDTQYF. The CDR3 nucleotides are TGTGCCAGCAGCTTAGACAGGACTAGCACAGATACGCAGTATTTT.

The rearrangement uses TRBV27 and TRBJ2-5, with TRBD2 matching over 7 bases. V was pared by 0 bases and J by 5 bases, with 6 bases of the junction left unmatched. The germline V gene has CDR1 MNHEY and CDR2 SMNVEV (reference sequence). The CDR3 is 15 amino acids. CDR3 bases: TGTGCCAGCAGTTTATCCAGGCGGGAGAAGGAGACCCAGTACTTC. Translation: CASSLSRREKETQYF.

The CDR3 DNA follows: TGTGCCAGCAGTTATTGGGGTGAAGCTTTCTTT. Translation: CASSYWGEAFF. The chain couples TRBV6-6 to TRBJ1-1; unclear D gene. CDR3 length equals 11 residues. Trimming removed 3 bases at V and 7 bases at J, with 6 bases between. The germline V gene encodes CDR1 MNHNY and CDR2 SVGAGI (reference sequence).

The J gene is TRBJ2-1, the V gene TRBV18, with no clear D. The V gene's germline CDR1 is KGHSH and CDR2 LQKENI. The CDR3 sequence is 16 residues long. V was shortened by 0 bases and J by 2 bases, with 11 bases between the two germline ends. The DNA of the CDR3 is TGTGCCAGCTCACCACCGTCCGGGCCCCCCTACAATGAGCAGTTCTTC. Its protein is CASSPPSGPPYNEQFF.

As concerns this clone: The same CDR3 arises from other DNA sequences in this sample as well. The genes are TRBV6-1 and TRBJ1-5; 9 nucleotides align to TRBD1. V lost 5 bases, J lost 7 bases, and 6 bases stayed unmatched. The CDR3 runs 14 residues. Per the germline V gene, CDR1 is MNHNS and CDR2 is SASEGT. The CDR3 DNA is TGTGCCAGCAGTTCCGGGACAGGGATCCAGCCCCAGCATTTT. Protein: CASSSGTGIQPQHF.

The DNA of the CDR3 is TGTGCCAGCAGCCCTGGCGGCAGTCTTGAAGCTTTCTTT. Encoded protein: CASSPGGSLEAFF. The chain joins TRBV7-9 to TRBJ1-1, with D unresolved. V was cut by 5 bases and J by 7 bases, with 14 bases left in between. This CDR3 is 13 amino acids long. Germline-derived CDR1 and CDR2 are SEHNR and FQNEAQ (reference sequence).

This clone came up once. The J gene is TRBJ1-2, the V gene TRBV5-5; the D is unclear. CDR1 is SGHKS and CDR2 is YYEKEE in the germline V gene (reference sequence). Between the trimmed V and J ends, which lost 5 bases and 10 bases, there was a span of 18 bases. The length of the CDR3 is 13 residues. The CDR3 sequence is CASRWALELVYTF. The CDR3 coding sequence is TGTGCCAGCAGATGGGCGCTGGAGTTAGTCTACACCTTC.

This clone was picked up one time. V gene TRBV7-9 combines with J gene TRBJ1-4; no clear D gene. The CDR3 covers 16 residues. V lost 5 bases to trimming and J lost 2 bases, with 15 bases between them. The germline V gene encodes CDR1 SEHNR and CDR2 FQNEAQ (reference sequence). CDR3 coding DNA: TGTGCCAGCAGCCCAGGAGTAGGGCCGACTAATGAAAAACTGTTTTTT. Protein product: CASSPGVGPTNEKLFF.

The J gene is TRBJ1-1, the V gene TRBV5-1; 11 positions match TRBD1. CDR1 is SGHRS and CDR2 is YFSETQ in the germline V gene. Trimming cost V 5 bases and J 5 bases; bases outside gene matches: 5. The CDR3 totals 14 residues. CDR3 region: CASSRGTGGTEAFF. CDR3 nucleotide sequence: TGCGCCAGCAGTAGGGGGACAGGGGGTACTGAAGCTTTCTTT.

The rearrangement uses TRBV27 and TRBJ2-7, with TRBD2 matching over 12 bases. Trimming at V came to 6 bases and at J to 2 bases, leaving 5 bases not matched to a gene. CDR1 is MNHEY, CDR2 SMNVEV, per germline (reference sequence). The CDR3 runs to 15 residues. This CDR3 reads CASSRTSGATYEQYF. As DNA, the CDR3 is TGTGCCAGCAGCCGGACTAGCGGGGCCACCTACGAGCAGTACTTC.